This T cell receptor beta chain was obtained from a study of human T cells and chemical hapten exposure. The V gene lost 4 bases and the J gene lost 4 bases, with 13 bases spanning the gap. This CDR3 has 14 amino acids. CDR1 and CDR2 from the germline V gene are SQVTM and ANQGSEA. Time point described: pre-sensitization, week 0. The treatment here: therapeutic diphenylcyclopropenone sensitization with weekly scalp DPC. TCRdb reprocessed the RACE reads via MiXCR and lists one record per CDR3 protein. The table has approximately 180,000 distinct CDR3 sequences, approximately 29% seen once. This clonotype was found a few times.

The rearrangement uses TRBV29-1 and TRBJ2-2; no reliable D call. Sequenced material: whole blood, taken in connection with sensitization to the hapten diphenylcyclopropenone (DPC). This clonotype was sampled from a woman in her twenties or thirties with alopecia areata. Some clones in this sample may be carry-over from other donors' samples. CDR3 in amino acids: CSVGTVGGTGELFF. For the CDR3, the DNA is TGCAGCGTTGGTACGGTGGGTGGCACCGGGGAGCTGTTTTTT.